This T cell receptor beta chain stems from a study of shared clonotypes between healthy human individuals. For the study at large: The study enrolled two women and a few men aged 18 to 49. Per donor, three plates held CD4 naive cells, three held CD4 memory, two held CD8 naive and one held CD8 memory. Study-level findings and limits: When naive CD4 clonotypes were compared across a few donors, approximately 5% were shared.

Original processing methods: In the immunoSEQ data, sequences were junction-only and lacked quality scores, so filtering differed. Clones were read by immunoSEQ multiplex PCR, and TCRdb kept only the in-frame ones, dropping some. From that table come the V and J calls and clone size; the DNA was used to work out D and trimming. The sample shows about 2.1 million clones, roughly 91% of them seen only once. The CDR3 is 13 residues long. The germline V and J ends were trimmed by 4 bases and 4 bases, with 11 bases remaining between them. Per germline, CDR1 MGHRA and CDR2 YSYEKL. Terminally differentiated effector memory CD45RA+ cells were excluded by CCR7 positive selection of CD45RO-negative cells. As concerns this clone: No antigen is known for it.

This receptor was identified in a man younger than 35 in good health. Some clones in this sample may be carry-over from other donors' samples. The rearrangement uses TRBV4-1 and TRBJ2-7; D remains unclear. Material for sequencing was naive CD8+ T cells from PBMCs. The CDR3, as DNA: TGCGCCAGCAGCCCCTCGTCAGGTTACGAGCAGTACTTC. This codes for CASSPSSGYEQYF.